The text below deals with one T cell receptor (beta chain). This clonotype is medium-sized (0.01 to 0.1%) in terms of sample share. It lacks a known antigen. Per-nucleotide qualities are absent, and no much larger clonotype sits a single base away. Library generation was performed with PCR. DNA from cultured CD4+ T cells was subjected to TCR sequencing with the Oncomine TCR Beta short-read assay at the Johns Hopkins FTIC core. The QIAamp micro DNA kit was used to extract genomic DNA from the cultured CD4+ T cells. Oncomine TCR Beta libraries made from cultured CD4+ T cells were pooled using unique dual indexes and sequenced on an Illumina iSeq 100. Under the source paper's analysis protocol: Non-productive sequences were removed, and CDR3s not starting with C, not ending with F or W, or shorter than 7 amino acids were discarded. Antigen-specific clonotypes were identified using the MANAFEST web application through comparison of peptide-stimulated wells with reference and other culture wells. Positive clones required FDR below 0.05, an odds ratio above 5, and productive frequency above 0.1% in at least two of three replicate wells. A clonotype was classed as cross-reactive if the clonotype showed significant expansion both in SARS-CoV-2 spike wells and in at least one common cold coronavirus spike condition. CDR3 homology was assessed with Levenshtein distances (stringdist) and unrooted phylogenetic trees (ape) in R version 3.6.1. Clones were called with MiXCR by TCRdb after fastp trimmed the public reads at Q25, and only in-frame beta chains were retained. Rows are unified per CDR3 protein, each entry keeping the most common DNA and genes. Clone size and V and J calls follow TCRdb, not the original study. The sample table shows roughly 4,200 distinct CDR3 sequences, and about 19% are seen once. The ten largest account for approximately 15% of the sample.

V loses 7 bases of germline sequence and J loses 3 bases, and the interval between the two ends is 10 bases. The CDR3 covers 13 residues, taking in both the cysteine and the phenylalanine. Only CDR3 DNA remains: 39 bases, in frame from the first base. From the germline V gene, CDR1 is MNHNS and CDR2 is SASEGT. This sample stems from a study of vaccination and CD4 T cells after COVID-19 (dated by TCRdb to 2022 to 2024). Background for the entire study: Convalescent patients had a positive SARS-CoV-2 result on nasal swab PCR, and of these patients, some ten had mild disease and one had severe disease. Post-vaccine blood samples were obtained a median of approximately 74 days after the second vaccine dose, with a range of about 12 to 241 days. In over 8 COVID-19 convalescent patients and several infection-naive healthy vaccine recipients, the spike-specific CD4+ TCR repertoire before mRNA vaccination was compared with the repertoire after mRNA vaccination. Participants got two doses of the Pfizer-BioNTech BNT162b2 vaccine (n=8) or two doses of the Moderna mRNA-1273 vaccine (n=2). Post-COVID blood samples from convalescent patients were collected a median of around 100 days after diagnosis, with a range of 35 to 161 days. Control cultures received a CEFX viral epitope pool as the positive control, an HIV-1 Nef peptide pool as the negative control, or no peptide. Six males and four females were included in the convalescent cohort, with two Hispanic individuals, seven Caucasians, two Asians and one multiracial person represented. Overlapping spike peptide pools from SARS-CoV-2 and from the common cold coronaviruses HCoV-NL63, HCoV-OC43 and HCoV-229E were used as culture stimuli. Overall results and qualifications from the work: In convalescent patients, nearly all vaccine-specific clones (304 of 307) were found to be mono-reactive for SARS-CoV-2 spike rather than cross-reactive with common cold coronaviruses. The study included relatively few convalescent patients and did not analyze early timepoints after natural infection. In convalescent patients, a median roughly 85% of post-vaccine SARS-CoV-2-reactive clones were detected only after vaccination, suggesting vaccine-specific priming. Although the median number of SARS-CoV-2-reactive clonotypes went up from fewer than 25 after infection to 38 after vaccination, the increase was not significant.

The treatment or condition label on this specimen signifies: 10-day PBMC culture with coronavirus spike peptide pools or control peptides (ViraFEST assay). To expand antigen-specific T cells with peptide pools and then pick out the expanded clonotypes through TCR sequencing, the study relied on the ViraFEST assay. The positive SARS-CoV-2 PCR tests of the convalescent patients were dated from March to December 2020, before the Alpha, Beta and Delta variants emerged in the United States. PBMCs were cultured at around 2 million per well in IMDM supplemented with approximately 5% human AB serum and around 10 IU/ml IL-2, with about 10 ug/ml peptide pools added. Half of the culture medium was replaced with fresh IL-2-containing medium on days 3 and 7. After roughly nine days of culture, CD4+ T cells were isolated by negative selection using the EasySep CD4+ T cell isolation kit. Ficoll-Paque Plus gradient centrifugation was used to isolate PBMCs from whole blood, and the isolated PBMCs were then either used fresh or cryopreserved at -140C. Triplicate wells were generally used for each culture condition.

Sequenced input: CD4+ T cells from blood, cultured in vitro. The receptor was derived from a human donor who had recovered from COVID-19. The V and J segments used are TRBV6-1 and TRBJ1-5; the D gene cannot be named for sure. The DNA sequence is as follows: TGTGCCAGCAACCAGGCTTTCAATCAGCCCCAGCATTTT. This translates into CASNQAFNQPQHF.